Included here is one TCR beta chain sequence, with context. The CDR3 loop spans 17 amino acids. Germline CDR1 SGDLS, CDR2 YYNGEE. V lost 3 bases to trimming and J lost 5 bases; unmatched junction nucleotides: 13. The data were taken from a study of OX40 agonist ivuxolimab in advanced cancers. The repertoire was sequenced with immunoSEQ multiplex PCR; TCRdb's copy has only in-frame clones and lacks some. Here the sample spans thousands of clones, approximately 72% being singletons. This specimen was CD4+ or CD8+ T cells sorted from blood, taken in a trial of the OX40 agonist ivuxolimab. The V call is TRBV9, the J call TRBJ2-1; TRBD2 agrees at 8 bases. This TCR was recovered from an adult with an advanced solid tumor such as melanoma, head and neck, liver or kidney cancer. The chain's CDR3 is CASSASPGGTRNNEQFF. CDR3 bases: TGTGCCAGCAGCGCCTCTCCGGGGGGGACTCGCAACAATGAGCAGTTCTTC.